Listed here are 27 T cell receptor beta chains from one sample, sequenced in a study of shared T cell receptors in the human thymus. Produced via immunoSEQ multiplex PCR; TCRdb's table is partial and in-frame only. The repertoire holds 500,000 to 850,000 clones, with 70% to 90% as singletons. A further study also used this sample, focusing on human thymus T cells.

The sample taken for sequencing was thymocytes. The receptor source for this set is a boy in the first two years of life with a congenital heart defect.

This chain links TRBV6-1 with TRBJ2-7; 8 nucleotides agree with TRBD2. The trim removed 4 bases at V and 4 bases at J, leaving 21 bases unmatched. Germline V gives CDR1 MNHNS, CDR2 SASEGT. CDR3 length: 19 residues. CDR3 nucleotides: TGTGCCAGCAGTGGTCTAGGGGCCCGGGGGGGATCGGTCAGGTACGAGCAGTACTTC. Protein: CASSGLGARGGSVRYEQYF.

The CDR3 DNA is TGTGCCTGGAAAACGACAGGGATAGCCTACAATGAGCAGTTCTTC. Its protein is CAWKTTGIAYNEQFF. The V call is TRBV30, the J call TRBJ2-1; TRBD1 agrees at 7 bases. V lost 4 bases, J lost 2 bases, and 8 bases stayed unmatched. The germline V gene encodes CDR1 GTSNPN and CDR2 SVGIG (reference sequence). The CDR3 extends over 15 amino acids.

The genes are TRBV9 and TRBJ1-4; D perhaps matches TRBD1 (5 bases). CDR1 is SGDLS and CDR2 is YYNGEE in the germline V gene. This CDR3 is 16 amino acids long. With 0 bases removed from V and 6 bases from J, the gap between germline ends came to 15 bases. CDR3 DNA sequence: TGTGCCAGCAGCGTAGGGGGGGGAAAGGAAGATGAAAAACTGTTTTTT. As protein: CASSVGGGKEDEKLFF.

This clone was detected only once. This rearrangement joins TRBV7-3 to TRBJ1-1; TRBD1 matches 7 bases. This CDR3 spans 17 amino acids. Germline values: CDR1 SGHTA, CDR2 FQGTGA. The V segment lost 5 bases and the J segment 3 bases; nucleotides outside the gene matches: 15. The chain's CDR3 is CASSLAGGGKFDTEAFF. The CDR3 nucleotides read TGTGCCAGCAGCCTCGCCGGAGGGGGCAAATTTGACACTGAAGCTTTCTTT.

CDR3 protein: CASSQGGGESGFNQPQHF. The DNA for the CDR3 is TGCGCCAGCAGCCAAGGAGGGGGCGAATCCGGCTTCAATCAGCCCCAGCATTTT. This chain joins TRBV4-3 and TRBJ1-5, with 7 bases lining up with TRBD1. Trimming cost V 1 base and J 3 bases; bases outside gene matches: 12. CDR1 and CDR2 (germline): LGHNA, YSLEER. The CDR3 sequence is 18 residues long.

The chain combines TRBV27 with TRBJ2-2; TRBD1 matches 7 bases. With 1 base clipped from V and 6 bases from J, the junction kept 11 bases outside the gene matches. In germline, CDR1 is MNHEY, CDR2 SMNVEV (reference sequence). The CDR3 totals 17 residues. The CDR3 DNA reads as TGTGCCAGCAGTTTATTACCCGGCGCAGGGGGTGCCGGGGAGCTGTTTTTT. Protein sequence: CASSLLPGAGGAGELFF.

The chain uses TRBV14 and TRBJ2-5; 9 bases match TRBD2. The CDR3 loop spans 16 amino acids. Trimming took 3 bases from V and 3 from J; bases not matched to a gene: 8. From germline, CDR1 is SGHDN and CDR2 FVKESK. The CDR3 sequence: CASSQGGLAYEETQYF. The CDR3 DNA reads TGTGCCAGCAGCCAGGGCGGACTAGCGTACGAAGAGACCCAGTACTTC.

The CDR3 nucleotides read TGTGCCATCAGTGAGGGGACTAGCGGTATCTACGAGCAGTACTTC. This codes for CAISEGTSGIYEQYF. The genes are TRBV10-3 and TRBJ2-7, with 11 bases identical to TRBD2. CDR1 and CDR2 from the germline V gene are ENHRY and SYGVKD. V was pared by 2 bases and J by 3 bases, with 3 bases of the junction left unmatched. The CDR3 has 15 amino acids.

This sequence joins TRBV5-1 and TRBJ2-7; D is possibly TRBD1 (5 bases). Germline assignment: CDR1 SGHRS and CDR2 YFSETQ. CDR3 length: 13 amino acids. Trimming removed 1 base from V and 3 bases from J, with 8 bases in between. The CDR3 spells CASSLPDNYEQYF. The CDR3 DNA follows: TGCGCCAGCAGCTTGCCGGACAACTACGAGCAGTACTTC.

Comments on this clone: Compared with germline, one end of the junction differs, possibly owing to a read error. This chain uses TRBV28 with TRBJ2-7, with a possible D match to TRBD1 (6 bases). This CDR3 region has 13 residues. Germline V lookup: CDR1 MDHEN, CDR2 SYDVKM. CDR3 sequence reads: CASSFQSGTKGNF. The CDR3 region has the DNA TGTGCCAGCAGTTTCCAGTCCGGGACAAAGGGAAACTTC.

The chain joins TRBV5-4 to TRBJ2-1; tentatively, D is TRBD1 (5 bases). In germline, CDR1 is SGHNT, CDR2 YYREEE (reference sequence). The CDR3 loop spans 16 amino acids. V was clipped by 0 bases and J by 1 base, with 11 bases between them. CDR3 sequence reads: CASSLAWRQSYNEQFF. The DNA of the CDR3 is TGTGCCAGCAGCTTGGCCTGGCGACAGTCCTACAATGAGCAGTTCTTC.

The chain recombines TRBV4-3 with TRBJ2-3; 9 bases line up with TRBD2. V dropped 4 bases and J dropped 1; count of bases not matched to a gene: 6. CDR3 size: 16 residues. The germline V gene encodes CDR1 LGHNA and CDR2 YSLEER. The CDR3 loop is CASSREKRGGTDTQYF. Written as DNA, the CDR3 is TGCGCCAGCAGCCGAGAGAAGCGGGGGGGCACAGATACGCAGTATTTT.

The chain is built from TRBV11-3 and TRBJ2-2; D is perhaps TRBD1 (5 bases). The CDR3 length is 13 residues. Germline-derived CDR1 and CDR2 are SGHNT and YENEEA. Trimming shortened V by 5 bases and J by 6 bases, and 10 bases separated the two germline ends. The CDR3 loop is CASSQEGAGELFF. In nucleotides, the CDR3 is TGTGCCAGCAGCCAAGAAGGGGCCGGGGAGCTGTTTTTT.

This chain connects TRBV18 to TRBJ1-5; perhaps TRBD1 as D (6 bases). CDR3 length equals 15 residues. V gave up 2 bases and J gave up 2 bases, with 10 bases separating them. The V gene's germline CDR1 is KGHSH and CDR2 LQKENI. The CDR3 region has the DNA TGTGCCAGCTCACCATATGACAGGCGCAATCAGCCCCAGCATTTT. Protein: CASSPYDRRNQPQHF.

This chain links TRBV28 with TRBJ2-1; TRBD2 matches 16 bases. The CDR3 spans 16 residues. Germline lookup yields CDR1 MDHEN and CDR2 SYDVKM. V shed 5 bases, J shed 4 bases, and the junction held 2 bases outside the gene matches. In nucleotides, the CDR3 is TGTGCCAGCAGTCAGGGACTAGCGGGAGGGTACAATGAGCAGTTCTTC. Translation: CASSQGLAGGYNEQFF.

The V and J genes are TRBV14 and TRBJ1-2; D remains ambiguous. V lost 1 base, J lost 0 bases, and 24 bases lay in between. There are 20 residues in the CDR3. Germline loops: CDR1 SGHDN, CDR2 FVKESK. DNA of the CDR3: TGTGCCAGCAGCCAAGTCTTGGGAGTTGGGGAAGGCTTCGCTAACTATGGCTACACCTTC. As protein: CASSQVLGVGEGFANYGYTF. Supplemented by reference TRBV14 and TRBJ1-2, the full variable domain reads EAGVTQFPSHSVIEKGQTVTLRCDPISGHDNLYWYRRVMGKEIKFLLHFVKESKQDESGMPNNRFLAERTGGTYSTLKVQPAELEDSGVYFCASSQVLGVGEGFANYGYTFGSGTRLTVV.

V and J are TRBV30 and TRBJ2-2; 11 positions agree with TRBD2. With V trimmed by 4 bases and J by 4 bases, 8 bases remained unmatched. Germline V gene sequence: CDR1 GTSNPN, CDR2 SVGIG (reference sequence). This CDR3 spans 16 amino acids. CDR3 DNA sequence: TGTGCCTGGAACACTAGCGGGGGAGGCAGCACCGGGGAGCTGTTTTTT. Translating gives CAWNTSGGGSTGELFF.

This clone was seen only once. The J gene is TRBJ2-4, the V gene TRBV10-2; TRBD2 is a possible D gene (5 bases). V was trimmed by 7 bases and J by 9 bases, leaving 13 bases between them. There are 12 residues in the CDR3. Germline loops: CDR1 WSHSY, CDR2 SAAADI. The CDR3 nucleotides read TGCGCCAGCAAGGCCGACCGGGGCATTCAGTACTTC. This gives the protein CASKADRGIQYF.

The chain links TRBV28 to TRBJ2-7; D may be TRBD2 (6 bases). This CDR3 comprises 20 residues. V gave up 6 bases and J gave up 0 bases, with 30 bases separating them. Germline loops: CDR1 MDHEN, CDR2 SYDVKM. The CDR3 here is CASSLHGSSFRDSSSYEQYF. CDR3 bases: TGTGCCAGCAGCCTGCACGGATCCAGCTTCCGGGACTCGAGCTCCTACGAGCAGTACTTC.

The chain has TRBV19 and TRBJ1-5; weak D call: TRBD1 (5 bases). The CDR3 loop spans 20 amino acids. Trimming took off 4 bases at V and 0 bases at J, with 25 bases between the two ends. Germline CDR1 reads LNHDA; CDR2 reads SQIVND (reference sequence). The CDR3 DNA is TGTGCCAGTAGTACCGCGGGGGAACGGGGTCACCGTTATAGCAATCAGCCCCAGCATTTT. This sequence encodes CASSTAGERGHRYSNQPQHF.

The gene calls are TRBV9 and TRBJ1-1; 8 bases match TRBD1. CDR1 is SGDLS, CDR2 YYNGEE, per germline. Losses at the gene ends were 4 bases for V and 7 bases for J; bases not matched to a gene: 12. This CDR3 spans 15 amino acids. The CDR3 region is CASSPQGAGRGEAFF. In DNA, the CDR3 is TGTGCCAGCAGCCCCCAGGGGGCAGGACGGGGTGAAGCTTTCTTT. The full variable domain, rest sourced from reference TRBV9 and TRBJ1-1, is DSGVTQTPKHLITATGQRVTLRCSPRSGDLSVYWYQQSLDQGLQFLIQYYNGEERAKGNILERFSAQQFPDLHSELNLSSLELGDSALYFCASSPQGAGRGEAFFGQGTRLTVV.

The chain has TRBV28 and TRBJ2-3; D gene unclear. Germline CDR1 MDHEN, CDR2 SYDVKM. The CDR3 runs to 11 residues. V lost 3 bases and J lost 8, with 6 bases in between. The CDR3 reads CASSLSGTQYF. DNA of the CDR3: TGTGCCAGCAGTTTGTCGGGTACGCAGTATTTT.

CDR3 residues: CASSATGHPYGNTIYF. CDR3 DNA: TGTGCCAGCAGTGCGACGGGACACCCGTACGGAAACACCATATATTTT. The chain is built from TRBV25-1 and TRBJ1-3; possible D gene TRBD1, 6 bases. The CDR3 runs 16 residues. Trimming cost V 4 bases and J 4 bases, with 17 bases left between them. Germline V gene sequence: CDR1 MGHDK, CDR2 SYGVNS.

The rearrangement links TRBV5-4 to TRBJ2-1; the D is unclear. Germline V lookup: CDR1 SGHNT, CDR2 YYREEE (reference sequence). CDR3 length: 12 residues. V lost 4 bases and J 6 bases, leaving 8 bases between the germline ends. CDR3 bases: TGTGCCAGCAGCAAGTACAGCAATGAGCAGTTCTTC. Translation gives CASSKYSNEQFF.

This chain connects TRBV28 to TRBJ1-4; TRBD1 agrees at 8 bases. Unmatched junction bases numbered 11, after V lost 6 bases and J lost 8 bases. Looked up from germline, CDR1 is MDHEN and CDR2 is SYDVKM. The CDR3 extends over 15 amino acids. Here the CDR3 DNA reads TGTGCCAGCAGCGACGCAGGGGGCGCTGGGGAAAAACTGTTTTTT. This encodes CASSDAGGAGEKLFF.

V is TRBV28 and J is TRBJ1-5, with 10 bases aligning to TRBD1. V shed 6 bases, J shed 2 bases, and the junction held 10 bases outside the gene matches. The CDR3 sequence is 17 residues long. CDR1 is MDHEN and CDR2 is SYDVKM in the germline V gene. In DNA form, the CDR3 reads TGTGCCAGCAGCGCCGGACAGGGGGATATTGGCAATCAGCCCCAGCATTTT. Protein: CASSAGQGDIGNQPQHF.

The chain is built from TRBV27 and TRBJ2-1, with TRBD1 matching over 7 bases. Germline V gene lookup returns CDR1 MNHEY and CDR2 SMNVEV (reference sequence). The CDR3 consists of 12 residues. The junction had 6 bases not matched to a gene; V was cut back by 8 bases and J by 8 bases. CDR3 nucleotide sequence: TGTGCCAGCCGAAACAGGGGCGATGAGCAGTTCTTC. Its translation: CASRNRGDEQFF.